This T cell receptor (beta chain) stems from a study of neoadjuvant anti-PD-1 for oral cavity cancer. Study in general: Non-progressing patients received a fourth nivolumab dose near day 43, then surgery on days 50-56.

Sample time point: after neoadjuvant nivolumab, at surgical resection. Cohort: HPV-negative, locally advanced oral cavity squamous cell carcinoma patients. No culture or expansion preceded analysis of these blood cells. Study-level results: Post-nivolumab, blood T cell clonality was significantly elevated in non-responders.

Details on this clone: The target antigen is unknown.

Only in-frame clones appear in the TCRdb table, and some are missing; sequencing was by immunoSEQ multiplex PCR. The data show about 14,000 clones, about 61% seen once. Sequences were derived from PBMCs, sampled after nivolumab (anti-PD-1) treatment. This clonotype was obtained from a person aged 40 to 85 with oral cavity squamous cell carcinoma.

CDR3 residues: CASYTTGSSYEQYF. The CDR3 DNA is TGTGCCAGCTACACGACAGGGAGCTCCTACGAGCAGTACTTC. This chain connects TRBV5-6 to TRBJ2-7, with TRBD1 matching over 7 bases. Germline V gene lookup returns CDR1 SGHDT and CDR2 YYEEEE. The CDR3 has 14 residues. The junction had 7 bases not matched to a gene; V was cut back by 7 bases and J by 0 bases.